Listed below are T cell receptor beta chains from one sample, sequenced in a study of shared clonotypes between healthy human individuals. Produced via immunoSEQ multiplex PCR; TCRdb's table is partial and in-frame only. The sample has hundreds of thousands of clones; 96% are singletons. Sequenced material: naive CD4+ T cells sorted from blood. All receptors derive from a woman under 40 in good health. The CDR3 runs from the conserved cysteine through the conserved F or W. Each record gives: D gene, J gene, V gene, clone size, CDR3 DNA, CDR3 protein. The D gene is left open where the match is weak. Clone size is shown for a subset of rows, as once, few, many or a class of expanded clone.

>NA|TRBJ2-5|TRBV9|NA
TGTGCCAGCAGCGCCAGGGTTCAGGGGACCCAGTACTTC
CASSARVQGTQYF
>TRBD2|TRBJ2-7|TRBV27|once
TGTGCCAGCAGAGCTAGCGGGAATTCGCAGCAGTACTTC
CASRASGNSQQYF
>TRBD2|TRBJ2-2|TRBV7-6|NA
TGTGCCAGCAGCTTAGGCACTAGCGCAAACACCGGGGAGCTGTTTTTT
CASSLGTSANTGELFF
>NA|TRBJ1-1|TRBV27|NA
TGTGCCAGCACCCGGTTCGGGGGAGCTGAAGCTTTCTTT
CASTRFGGAEAFF
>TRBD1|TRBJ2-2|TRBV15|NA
TGTGCCACCAGCAGAGCGGCGACAGGGGGCGACACCGGGGAGCTGTTTTTT
CATSRAATGGDTGELFF
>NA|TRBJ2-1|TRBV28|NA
TGTGCCAGCAGTAGGCTAAGCGAGACCTCGGATGAGCAGTTCTTC
CASSRLSETSDEQFF
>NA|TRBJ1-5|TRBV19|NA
TGTGCCAGTAGTGGGAGACAGAAAAGACTTACGGATATCGAGCCCCAGCATTTT
CASSGRQKRLTDIEPQHF
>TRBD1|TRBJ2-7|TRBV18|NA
TGTGCCAGCTCACGATCGGGACAGGGCCTCGAGCAGTACTTC
CASSRSGQGLEQYF
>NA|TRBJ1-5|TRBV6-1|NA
TGTGCCAGCAGATCCCAGGGTAGCAATCAGCCCCAGCATTTT
CASRSQGSNQPQHF
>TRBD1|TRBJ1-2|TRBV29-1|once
TGCAGCGTTGAAAGGGTCAGGGGGTATGGCTACACCTTC
CSVERVRGYGYTF
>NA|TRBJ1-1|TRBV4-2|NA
TGTGCCAGCAGCCGGGATTCAAGGAACACTGAAGCTTTCTTT
CASSRDSRNTEAFF
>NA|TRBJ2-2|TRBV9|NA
TGTGCCAGCAGCGTACTATGGGGGAGGCCCAACACCGGGGAGCTGTTTTTT
CASSVLWGRPNTGELFF
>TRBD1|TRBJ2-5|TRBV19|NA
TGTGCCAGTAGTCCTAGGGGGCTAAGAGAGACCCAGTACTTC
CASSPRGLRETQYF